Listed here are 19 T cell receptor beta chains from one sample, sequenced in a study of cytomegalovirus exposure and HLA in healthy donors. Vbeta (60) and Jbeta (13) primers were used in the PCR. TCRdb keeps only in-frame clones here, not all; method: immunoSEQ multiplex PCR. The sample lists about 120,000 clones, over 8.5% occurring once. The sequencing input was PBMCs. The receptors were sampled from a woman aged 40 to 50 in good health and CMV-seropositive.

CDR3 DNA: TGCGCCAGCAGCCTGGGCCTTTATAGCAATCAGCCCCAGCATTTT. Amino acid sequence: CASSLGLYSNQPQHF. This sequence joins TRBV4-1 and TRBJ1-5; the D is unclear. The CDR3 contains 15 residues. V lost 4 bases and J 0 bases, leaving 10 bases between the germline ends. The germline CDR1 and CDR2 sequences are MGHRA and YSYEKL.

This clone was recorded a few times. The chain combines TRBV6-1 with TRBJ2-1; D is undetermined. In germline, CDR1 is MNHNS, CDR2 SASEGT. V dropped 2 bases and J dropped 6 bases, with 5 bases sitting between them. The CDR3 has 12 amino acids. The CDR3: CASSEPGNEQFF. The CDR3 nucleotides read TGTGCCAGCAGTGAACCGGGCAATGAGCAGTTCTTC.

This clone occurred a few times. The chain has TRBV2 and TRBJ1-2, with D maybe TRBD1 (6 bases). Deletions cut 9 bases from V and 1 base from J, with 21 bases between. The V gene's germline CDR1 is SNHLY and CDR2 FYNNEI. The CDR3 runs 16 residues. The CDR3 bases are TGTGCCAGTGCGGGAGGCACAGGGAGATTTAACTATGGCTACACCTTC. Its protein product is CASAGGTGRFNYGYTF.

The chain combines TRBV7-9 with TRBJ1-1; TRBD1 is a possible D gene (6 bases). The CDR3 extends over 16 amino acids. V lost 4 bases to trimming and J lost 5 bases, with 20 bases between them. Germline-derived CDR1 and CDR2 are SEHNR and FQNEAQ (reference sequence). The CDR3 is CASSSSSHQGNTEAFF. The DNA for the CDR3 is TGTGCCAGCAGCTCGTCCTCCCACCAGGGGAATACTGAAGCTTTCTTT. Supplemented by reference TRBV7-9 and TRBJ1-1, the full variable domain reads DTGVSQNPRHKITKRGQNVTFRCDPISEHNRLYWYRQTLGQGPEFLTYFQNEAQLEKSRLLSDRFSAERPKGSFSTLEIQRTEQGDSAMYLCASSSSSHQGNTEAFFGQGTRLTVV.

The chain carries TRBV30 and TRBJ2-1; D might be TRBD2 (6 bases). CDR1 and CDR2 from the germline V gene are GTSNPN and SVGIG (reference sequence). This CDR3 region has 13 residues. V was shortened by 5 bases and J by 9 bases, with 17 bases between the two germline ends. The CDR3 reads CAWGSRLVSEQFF. The CDR3 region has the DNA TGTGCCTGGGGAAGTCGACTAGTTTCTGAGCAGTTCTTC.

This clone was seen a handful of times. V is TRBV11-2 and J is TRBJ2-2; D possibly corresponds to TRBD2 (7 bases). Germline CDR1 reads SGHAT; CDR2 reads FQNNGV. The CDR3 covers 17 residues. V was shortened by 4 bases and J by 2 bases, with 17 bases between the two germline ends. In DNA form, the CDR3 reads TGTGCCAGCAGCTCACTAGGGGGGGGCCCCAACACCGGGGAGCTGTTTTTT. This translates into CASSSLGGGPNTGELFF.

In its sample, this clone was seen a few times. The chain joins TRBV18 to TRBJ1-1; TRBD1 aligns across 9 bases. J gave up 1 base and V 0 bases, and 3 bases lay outside the gene matches. There are 16 residues in the CDR3. The germline V gene encodes CDR1 KGHSH and CDR2 LQKENI. In DNA, the CDR3 is TGTGCCAGCTCACCACCGGGACAGGGACAGAACACTGAAGCTTTCTTT. Translated, it gives CASSPPGQGQNTEAFF.

This clone was seen more than once but under ten times. The rearrangement uses TRBV29-1 and TRBJ1-2, with TRBD1 matching over 7 bases. Germline CDR1 SQVTM, CDR2 ANQGSEA. This CDR3 has 13 residues. Losses at the gene ends were 4 bases for V and 6 bases for J; bases not matched to a gene: 8. The CDR3 sequence: CSVGRSGGHGYTF. The CDR3 nucleotides read TGCAGCGTTGGAAGGTCAGGGGGACATGGCTACACCTTC.

The sample holds a few counts of this clone. The V gene is TRBV19, the J gene TRBJ1-2; no firm D call. The CDR3 consists of 13 residues. V lost 5 bases to trimming and J lost 4 bases, with 11 bases between them. Germline V gene sequence: CDR1 LNHDA, CDR2 SQIVND (reference sequence). The CDR3 loop is CASSPRDSYGYTF. CDR3 nucleotide sequence: TGTGCCAGTAGTCCCCGGGATAGCTATGGCTACACCTTC.

J is TRBJ1-1 and V is TRBV19, with a tentative D call TRBD1 (5 bases). With 4 bases removed from V and 4 bases from J, the gap between germline ends came to 10 bases. This CDR3 spans 13 amino acids. Germline V CDR1 and CDR2: LNHDA, SQIVND (reference sequence). This CDR3 reads CASSRDWSTEAFF. CDR3 coding DNA: TGTGCCAGTAGTAGGGACTGGTCCACTGAAGCTTTCTTT. The entire variable domain, with the rest obtained from reference TRBV19 and TRBJ1-1, is as follows: DGGITQSPKYLFRKEGQNVTLSCEQNLNHDAMYWYRQDPGQGLRLIYYSQIVNDFQKGDIAEGYSVSREKKESFPLTVTSAQKNPTAFYLCASSRDWSTEAFFGQGTRLTVV.

There are a few counts of this clone. The CDR3 protein is CASSLYRDSSYEQYF. Written as DNA, the CDR3 is TGTGCCAGCAGCTTATACCGGGACAGCTCCTACGAGCAGTACTTC. V usage is TRBV7-3 and J usage is TRBJ2-7; TRBD1 agrees at 7 bases. The CDR3 spans 15 residues. With V trimmed by 2 bases and J by 0 bases, 4 bases remained unmatched. Per germline, CDR1 SGHTA and CDR2 FQGTGA.

This clone was observed a few times. This rearrangement joins TRBV30 to TRBJ2-7; D may be TRBD1 (6 bases). V was shortened by 1 base and J by 4 bases, with 8 bases between the two germline ends. Per the germline V gene, CDR1 is GTSNPN and CDR2 is SVGIG (reference sequence). The CDR3 covers 12 residues. CDR3 sequence reads: CAWSDQGYEQYF. As DNA, the CDR3 is TGTGCCTGGAGTGATCAGGGGTACGAGCAGTACTTC.

This clone showed up just a few times. The chain is built from TRBV7-2 and TRBJ2-7, with TRBD2 matching over 7 bases. Germline loops: CDR1 SGHTA, CDR2 FQGNSA. The CDR3 sequence is 14 residues long. Trimming at V came to 6 bases and at J to 5 bases, leaving 10 bases not matched to a gene. The CDR3 DNA is TGTGCCAGCAGTTACGGGGGAGGGGCTAACGAGCAGTACTTC. Protein product: CASSYGGGANEQYF.

In this sample, this clone turned up a few times. The rearrangement links TRBV7-9 to TRBJ1-1; no clear D gene. The germline V gene has CDR1 SEHNR and CDR2 FQNEAQ (reference sequence). With 7 bases removed from V and 4 bases from J, the gap between germline ends came to 10 bases. The length of the CDR3 is 12 residues. The CDR3 sequence is CASMAVGTEAFF. The CDR3, as DNA: TGTGCCAGCATGGCGGTGGGCACTGAAGCTTTCTTT.

This clone was counted only a few times. The chain recombines TRBV19 with TRBJ2-7; D is uncertain. Trimming left V 9 bases short and J 6 bases short, with 12 bases between. Germline V gene data show CDR1 as LNHDA and CDR2 as SQIVND (reference sequence). The length of the CDR3 is 11 residues. The CDR3 DNA follows: TGTGCCAGCCCGTCCTTCAGCGAGCAGTACTTC. It yields the protein CASPSFSEQYF. The whole variable domain, filled in from reference TRBV19 and TRBJ2-7, reads DGGITQSPKYLFRKEGQNVTLSCEQNLNHDAMYWYRQDPGQGLRLIYYSQIVNDFQKGDIAEGYSVSREKKESFPLTVTSAQKNPTAFYLCASPSFSEQYFGPGTRLTVT.

In its sample, this clone was seen a few times. The V and J genes are TRBV19 and TRBJ1-4; D gene uncertain. This CDR3 has 13 amino acids. Trimming removed 9 bases from V and 5 bases from J, with 13 bases in between. Germline V gives CDR1 LNHDA, CDR2 SQIVND (reference sequence). DNA of the CDR3: TGTGCCAGCACCCCAAGCGCGAATGAAAAACTGTTTTTT. Amino acid sequence: CASTPSANEKLFF.

The table lists this clone with a few counts. The genes are TRBV5-1 and TRBJ1-2; 9 positions match TRBD1. The CDR3 length is 16 residues. CDR1 is SGHRS, CDR2 YFSETQ, per germline. Trimming cost V 4 bases and J 7 bases; bases outside gene matches: 14. CDR3 sequence reads: CASSGDAGTGLSGYTF. The CDR3 region has the DNA TGCGCCAGCAGCGGCGATGCCGGGACAGGGCTGTCTGGCTACACCTTC.

This clone has more than one count but fewer than ten. The gene calls are TRBV9 and TRBJ2-2, with D possibly TRBD2 on 6 matching bases. The ends were cut back, 4 bases at V and 4 bases at J, with 14 bases in the middle. Germline V gene sequence: CDR1 SGDLS, CDR2 YYNGEE. The CDR3 has 15 amino acids. Here the CDR3 reads CASSSRLTSTGELFF. The CDR3 nucleotides are TGTGCCAGCAGCTCCAGACTGACTAGCACCGGGGAGCTGTTTTTT.

The chain carries TRBV10-3 and TRBJ2-2; 9 positions match TRBD1. The trim removed 5 bases at V and 0 bases at J, leaving 1 base unmatched. Per germline, CDR1 ENHRY and CDR2 SYGVKD. There are 15 residues in the CDR3. CDR3 sequence: CAISWDRANTGELFF. CDR3 nucleotide sequence: TGTGCCATCAGTTGGGACAGGGCGAACACCGGGGAGCTGTTTTTT.